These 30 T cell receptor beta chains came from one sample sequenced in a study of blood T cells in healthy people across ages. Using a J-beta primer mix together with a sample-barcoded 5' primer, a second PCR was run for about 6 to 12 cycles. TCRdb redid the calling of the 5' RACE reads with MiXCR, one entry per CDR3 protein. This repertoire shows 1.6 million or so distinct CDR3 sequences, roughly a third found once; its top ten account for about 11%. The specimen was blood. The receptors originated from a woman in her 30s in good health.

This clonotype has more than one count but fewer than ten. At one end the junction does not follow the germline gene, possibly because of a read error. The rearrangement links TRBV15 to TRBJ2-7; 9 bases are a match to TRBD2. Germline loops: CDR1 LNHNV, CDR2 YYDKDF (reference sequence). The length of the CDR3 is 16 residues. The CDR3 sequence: CATSRDPTSGSCEQYF. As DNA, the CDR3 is TGTGCCACCAGCAGAGATCCGACTAGCGGTTCCTGCGAGCAGTACTTC.

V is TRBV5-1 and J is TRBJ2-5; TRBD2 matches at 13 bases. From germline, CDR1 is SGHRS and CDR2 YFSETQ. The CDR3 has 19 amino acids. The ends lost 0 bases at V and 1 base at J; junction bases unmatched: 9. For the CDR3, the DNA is TGCGCCAGCAGCTTGGGAGTAGGACTAGCGGGGGTCTTCCAAGAGACCCAGTACTTC. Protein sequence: CASSLGVGLAGVFQETQYF.

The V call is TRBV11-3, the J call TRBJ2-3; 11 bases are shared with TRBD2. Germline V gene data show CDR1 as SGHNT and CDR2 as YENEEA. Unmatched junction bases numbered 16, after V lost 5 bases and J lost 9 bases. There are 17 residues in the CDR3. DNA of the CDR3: TGTGCCAGCAGCCCCCACCTCTTTAGCGGGGGGGCAGGCACGCAGTATTTT. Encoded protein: CASSPHLFSGGAGTQYF.

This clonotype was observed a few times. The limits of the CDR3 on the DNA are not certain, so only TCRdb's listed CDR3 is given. The CDR3 loop reads CASSTSGPPLQTQYF. This chain joins TRBV27 and TRBJ2-5; TRBD1, the table's D call, lacks a check against the DNA. Germline V gene sequence: CDR1 MNHEY, CDR2 SMNVEV (reference sequence). The CDR3 is 15 residues long, ends included.

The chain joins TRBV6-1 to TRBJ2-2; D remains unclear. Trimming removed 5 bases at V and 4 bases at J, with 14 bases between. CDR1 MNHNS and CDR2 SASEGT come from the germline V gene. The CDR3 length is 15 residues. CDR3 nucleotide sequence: TGTGCCAGCAGTCCGGCACGTCTGGGCACCGGGGAGCTGTTTTTT. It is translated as CASSPARLGTGELFF.

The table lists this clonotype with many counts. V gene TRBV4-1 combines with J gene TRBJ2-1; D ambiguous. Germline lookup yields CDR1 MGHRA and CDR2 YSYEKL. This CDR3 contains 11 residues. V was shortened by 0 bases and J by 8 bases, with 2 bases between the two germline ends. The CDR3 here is CASSQDDEQFF. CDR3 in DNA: TGCGCCAGCAGCCAAGACGATGAGCAGTTCTTC.

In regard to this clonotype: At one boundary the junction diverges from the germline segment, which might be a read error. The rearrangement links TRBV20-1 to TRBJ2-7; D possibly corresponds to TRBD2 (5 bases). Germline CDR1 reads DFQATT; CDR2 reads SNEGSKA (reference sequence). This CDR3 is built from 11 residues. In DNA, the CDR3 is TGCAGGGCTAGCAATGACTACGAGCAGTACTTC. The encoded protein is CRASNDYEQYF.

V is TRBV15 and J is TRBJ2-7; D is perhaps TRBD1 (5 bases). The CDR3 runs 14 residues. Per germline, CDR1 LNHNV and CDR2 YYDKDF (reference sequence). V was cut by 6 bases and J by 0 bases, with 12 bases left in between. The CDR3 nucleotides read TGTGCCACCAGACACACAGGTAGCTCCTACGAGCAGTACTTC. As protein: CATRHTGSSYEQYF.

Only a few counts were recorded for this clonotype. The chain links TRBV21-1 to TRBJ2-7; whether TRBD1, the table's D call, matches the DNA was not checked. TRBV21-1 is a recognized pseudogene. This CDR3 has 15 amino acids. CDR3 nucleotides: TGTGCCAGCAGCAAAGCTGGAACAGGGGGCGACGAGCAGTACTTC. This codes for CASSKAGTGGDEQYF.

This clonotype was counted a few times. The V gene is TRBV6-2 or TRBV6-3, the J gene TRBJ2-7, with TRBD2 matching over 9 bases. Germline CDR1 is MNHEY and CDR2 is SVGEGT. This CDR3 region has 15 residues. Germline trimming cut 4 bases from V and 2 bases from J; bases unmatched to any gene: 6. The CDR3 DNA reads TGTGCCAGCAGTTCCCGGACTAGCGCAGCCTACGAGCAGTACTTC. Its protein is CASSSRTSAAYEQYF.

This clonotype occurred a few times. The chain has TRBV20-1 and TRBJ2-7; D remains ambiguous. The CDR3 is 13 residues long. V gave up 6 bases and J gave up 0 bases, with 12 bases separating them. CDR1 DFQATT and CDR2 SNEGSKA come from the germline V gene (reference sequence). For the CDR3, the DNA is TGCAGTGCCAACAGCGTGATCTCCTACGAGCAGTACTTC. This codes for CSANSVISYEQYF.

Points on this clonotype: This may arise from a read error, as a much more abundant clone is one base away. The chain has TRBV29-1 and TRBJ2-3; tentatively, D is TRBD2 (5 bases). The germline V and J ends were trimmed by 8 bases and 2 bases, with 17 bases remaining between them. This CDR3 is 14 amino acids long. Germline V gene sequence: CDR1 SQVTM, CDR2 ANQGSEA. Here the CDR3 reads CSIVGADLTDTQYF. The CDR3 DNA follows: TGCAGCATTGTAGGAGCGGACCTCACAGATACGCAGTATTTT.

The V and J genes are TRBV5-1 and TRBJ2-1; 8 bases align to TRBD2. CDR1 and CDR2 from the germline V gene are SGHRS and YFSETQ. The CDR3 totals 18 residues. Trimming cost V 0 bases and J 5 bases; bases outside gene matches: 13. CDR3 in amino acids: CASSLGPPGLEANNEQFF. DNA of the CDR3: TGCGCCAGCAGCTTGGGCCCCCCGGGACTAGAGGCTAACAATGAGCAGTTCTTC.

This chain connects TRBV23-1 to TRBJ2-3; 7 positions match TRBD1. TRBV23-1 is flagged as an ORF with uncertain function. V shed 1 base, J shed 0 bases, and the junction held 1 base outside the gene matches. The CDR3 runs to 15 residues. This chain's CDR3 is CASSQWTGSTDTQYF. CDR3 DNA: TGCGCCAGCAGTCAATGGACAGGCAGCACAGATACGCAGTATTTT.

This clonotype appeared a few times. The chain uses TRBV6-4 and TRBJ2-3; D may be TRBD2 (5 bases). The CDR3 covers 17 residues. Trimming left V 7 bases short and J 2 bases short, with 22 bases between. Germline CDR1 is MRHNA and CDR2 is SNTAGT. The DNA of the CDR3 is TGTGCCAGCACCCGAGGGTCGGCCCCCCAGCCCACAGATACGCAGTATTTT. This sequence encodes CASTRGSAPQPTDTQYF.

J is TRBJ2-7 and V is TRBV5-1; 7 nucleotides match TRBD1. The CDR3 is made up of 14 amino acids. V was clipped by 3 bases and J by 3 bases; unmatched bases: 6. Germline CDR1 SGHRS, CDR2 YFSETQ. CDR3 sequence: CASSSLGQIYEQYF. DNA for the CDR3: TGCGCCAGCAGCTCGTTGGGACAGATCTACGAGCAGTACTTC.

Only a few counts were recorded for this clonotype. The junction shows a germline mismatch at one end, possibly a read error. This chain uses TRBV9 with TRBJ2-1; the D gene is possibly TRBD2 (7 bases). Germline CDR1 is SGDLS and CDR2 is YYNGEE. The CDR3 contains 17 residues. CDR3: CASCRGGGGHYYNKQFF. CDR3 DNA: TGTGCCAGTTGTAGGGGGGGCGGGGGACATTATTACAATAAGCAGTTCTTC.

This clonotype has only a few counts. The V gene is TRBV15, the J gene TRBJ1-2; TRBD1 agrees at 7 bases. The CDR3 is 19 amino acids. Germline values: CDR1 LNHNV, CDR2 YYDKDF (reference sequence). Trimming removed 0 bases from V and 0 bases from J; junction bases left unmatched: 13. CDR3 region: CATSRDNGAGGDSNYGYTF. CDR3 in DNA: TGTGCCACCAGCAGAGATAATGGGGCAGGGGGTGATTCTAACTATGGCTACACCTTC.

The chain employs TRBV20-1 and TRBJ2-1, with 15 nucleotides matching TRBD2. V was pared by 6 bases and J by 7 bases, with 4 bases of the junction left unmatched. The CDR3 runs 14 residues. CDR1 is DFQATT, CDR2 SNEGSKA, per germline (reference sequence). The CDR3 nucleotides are TGCAGTGCCCAGGGACTAGCGGGGGGTAATGAGCAGTTCTTC. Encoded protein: CSAQGLAGGNEQFF.

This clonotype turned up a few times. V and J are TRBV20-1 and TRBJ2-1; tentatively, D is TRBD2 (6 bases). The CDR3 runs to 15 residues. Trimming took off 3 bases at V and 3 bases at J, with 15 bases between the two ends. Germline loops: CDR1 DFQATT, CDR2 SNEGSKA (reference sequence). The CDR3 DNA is TGCAGTGCTAGTGCAGCGGGCATTGGCTACAATGAGCAGTTCTTC. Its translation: CSASAAGIGYNEQFF.

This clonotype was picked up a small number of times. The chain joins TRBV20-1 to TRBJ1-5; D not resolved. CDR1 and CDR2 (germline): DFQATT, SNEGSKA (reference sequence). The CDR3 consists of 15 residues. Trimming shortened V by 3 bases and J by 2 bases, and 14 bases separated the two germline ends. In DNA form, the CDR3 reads TGCAGTGCTAGGTCCTCGAGCATCCGCAATCAGCCCCAGCATTTT. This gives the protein CSARSSSIRNQPQHF.

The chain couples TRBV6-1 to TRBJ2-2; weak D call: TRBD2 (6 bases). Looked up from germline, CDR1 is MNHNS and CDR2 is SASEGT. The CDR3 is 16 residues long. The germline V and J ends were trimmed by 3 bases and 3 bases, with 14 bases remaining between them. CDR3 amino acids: CASSDPGLKHTGELFF. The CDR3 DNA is TGTGCCAGCAGTGACCCGGGACTGAAACACACCGGGGAGCTGTTTTTT.

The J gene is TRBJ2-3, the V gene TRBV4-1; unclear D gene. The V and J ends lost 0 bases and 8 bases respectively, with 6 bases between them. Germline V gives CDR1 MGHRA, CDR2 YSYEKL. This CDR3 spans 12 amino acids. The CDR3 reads CASSQDPRTQYF. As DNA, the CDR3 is TGCGCCAGCAGCCAAGATCCGCGTACGCAGTATTTT.

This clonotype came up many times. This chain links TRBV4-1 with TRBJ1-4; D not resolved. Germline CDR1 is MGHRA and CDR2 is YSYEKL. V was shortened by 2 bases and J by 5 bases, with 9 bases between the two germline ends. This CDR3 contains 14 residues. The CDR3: CASSQPAPNEKLFF. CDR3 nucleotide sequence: TGCGCCAGCAGCCAACCAGCGCCAAATGAAAAACTGTTTTTT.

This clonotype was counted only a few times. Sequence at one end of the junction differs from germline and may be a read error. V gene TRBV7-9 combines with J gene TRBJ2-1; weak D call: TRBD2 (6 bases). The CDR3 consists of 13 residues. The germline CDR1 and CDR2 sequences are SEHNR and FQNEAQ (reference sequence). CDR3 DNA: TGTACCAGCAGCTTACCAGGGAGGCATGAGCAGTTCTTC. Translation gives CTSSLPGRHEQFF.

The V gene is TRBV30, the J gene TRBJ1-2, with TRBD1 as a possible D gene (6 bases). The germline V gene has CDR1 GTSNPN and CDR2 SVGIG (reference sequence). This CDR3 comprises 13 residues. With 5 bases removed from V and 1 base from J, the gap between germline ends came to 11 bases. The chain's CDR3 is CAWQSGVNYGYTF. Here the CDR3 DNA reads TGTGCCTGGCAATCAGGGGTTAACTATGGCTACACCTTC.

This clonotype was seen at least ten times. In DNA form, the CDR3 reads TGTGCCATCAGGACACAAAGCACAGATACGCAGTATTTT. Translation gives CAIRTQSTDTQYF. The chain uses TRBV10-3 and TRBJ2-3; D remains ambiguous. V was shortened by 6 bases and J by 0 bases, with 7 bases between the two germline ends. Germline assignment: CDR1 ENHRY and CDR2 SYGVKD. CDR3 length equals 13 residues.

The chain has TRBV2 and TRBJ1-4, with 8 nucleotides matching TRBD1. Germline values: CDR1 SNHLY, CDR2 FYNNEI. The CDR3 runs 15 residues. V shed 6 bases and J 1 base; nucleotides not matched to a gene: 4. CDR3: CASRAGTGTNEKLFF. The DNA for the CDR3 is TGTGCCAGCAGGGCCGGGACAGGAACTAATGAAAAACTGTTTTTT.

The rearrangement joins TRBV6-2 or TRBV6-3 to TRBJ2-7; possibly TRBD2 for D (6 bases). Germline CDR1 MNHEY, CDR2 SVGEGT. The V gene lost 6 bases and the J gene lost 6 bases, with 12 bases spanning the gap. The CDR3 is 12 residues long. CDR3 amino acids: CASSSLASEQYF. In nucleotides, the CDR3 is TGTGCCAGCAGCTCGCTAGCGAGCGAGCAGTACTTC.

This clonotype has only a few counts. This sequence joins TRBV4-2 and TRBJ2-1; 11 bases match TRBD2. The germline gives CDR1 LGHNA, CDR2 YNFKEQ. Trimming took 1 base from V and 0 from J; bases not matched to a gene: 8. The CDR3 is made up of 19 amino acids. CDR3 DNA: TGTGCCAGCAGCCAAGGAAGGGCTAGCGGGAGGCCCTCCTACAATGAGCAGTTCTTC. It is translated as CASSQGRASGRPSYNEQFF.